This T cell receptor beta chain was recorded in a study of shared clonotypes between healthy human individuals. Whole-study results and caveats: Blood was the only sampled material, and tissue repertoires likely differ.

The material for each subset, its genomic DNA, was split evenly across several immunoSEQ plates. Amplification in unsorted PBMC replicate PCRs started from 300 ng DNA, which equals some 29,000 T cell genomes. Sequencing used immunoSEQ multiplex PCR; TCRdb keeps in-frame clones, though not all of them. The sample has about 480,000 clones, almost 80% seen once. The CDR3 spans 16 residues. The germline V gene encodes CDR1 KGHSY and CDR2 FQNENV. J gave up 0 bases and V 1 base, and 3 bases lay outside the gene matches. In the case of this clone: As yet, its antigen is unknown.

This sequence was found in a woman aged 40 to 50 in good health. Some clones in this sample may be carry-over from other donors' samples. V gene TRBV16 combines with J gene TRBJ2-1; the match to TRBD2 covers 7 bases. What was sequenced was PBMCs. The chain's CDR3 is CASSQFGGSSYNEQFF. DNA of the CDR3: TGTGCCAGCAGCCAATTTGGCGGGAGCTCCTACAATGAGCAGTTCTTC.